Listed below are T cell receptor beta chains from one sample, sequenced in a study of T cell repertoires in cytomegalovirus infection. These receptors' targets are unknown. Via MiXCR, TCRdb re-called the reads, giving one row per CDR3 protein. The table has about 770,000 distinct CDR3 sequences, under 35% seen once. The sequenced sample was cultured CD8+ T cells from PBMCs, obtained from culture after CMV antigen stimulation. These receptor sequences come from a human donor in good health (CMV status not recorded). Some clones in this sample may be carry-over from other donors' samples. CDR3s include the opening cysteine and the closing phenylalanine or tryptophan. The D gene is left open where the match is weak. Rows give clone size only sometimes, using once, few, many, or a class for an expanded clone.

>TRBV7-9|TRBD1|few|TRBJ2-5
CASSWGQAQETQYF
TGTGCCAGCAGCTGGGGACAGGCCCAAGAGACCCAGTACTTC
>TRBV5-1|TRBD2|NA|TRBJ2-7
CASSLLGGREQYF
TGCGCCAGCAGCCTACTGGGGGGGAGGGAGCAGTACTTC
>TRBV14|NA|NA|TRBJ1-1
CASALGGTEAFF
TGTGCCAGCGCTTTGGGCGGCACTGAAGCTTTCTTT
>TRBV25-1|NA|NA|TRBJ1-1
CASSQGRIAEAFF
TGTGCCAGCAGTCAGGGTAGAATCGCTGAAGCTTTCTTT
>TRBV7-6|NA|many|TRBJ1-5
CASSLDDRTNQPQHF
TGTGCCAGCAGCCTCGATGACAGGACAAATCAGCCCCAGCATTTT
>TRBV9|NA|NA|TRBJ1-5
CASSQGGDNQPQHF
TGTGCCAGCAGCCAGGGCGGGGACAATCAGCCCCAGCATTTT
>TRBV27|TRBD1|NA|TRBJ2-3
CASSHGQGADTQYF
TGTGCCAGCAGTCACGGACAGGGAGCAGATACGCAGTATTTT
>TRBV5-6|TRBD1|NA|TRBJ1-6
CASSFRDRNSPLHF
TGTGCCAGCAGCTTCCGGGACAGAAATTCACCCCTCCACTTT
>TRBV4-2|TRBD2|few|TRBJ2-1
CASGPGRGAYNEQFF
TGTGCCAGCGGACCGGGGCGGGGGGCCTACAATGAGCAGTTCTTC
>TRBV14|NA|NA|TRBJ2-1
CASSQEGRGAYNEQFF
TGTGCCAGCAGCCAAGAGGGTAGGGGGGCCTACAATGAGCAGTTCTTC
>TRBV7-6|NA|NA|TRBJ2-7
CASSLALGQPSYEQYF
TGTGCCAGCAGCTTAGCACTGGGGCAACCCTCCTACGAGCAGTACTTC
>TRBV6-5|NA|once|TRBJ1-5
CASSPWAGESNQPQHF
TGTGCCAGCAGTCCCTGGGCAGGGGAGAGCAATCAGCCCCAGCATTTT
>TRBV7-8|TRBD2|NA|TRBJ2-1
CASSPIRGGFYNEQFF
TGTGCCAGCAGCCCTATCCGGGGGGGATTCTACAATGAGCAGTTCTTC
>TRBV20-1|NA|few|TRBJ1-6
CSARDMQGLNSPLHF
TGCAGTGCTAGAGATATGCAGGGACTTAATTCACCCCTCCACTTT
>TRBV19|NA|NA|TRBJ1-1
CATKTGGTEAFF
TGTGCCACCAAGACAGGTGGCACTGAAGCTTTCTTT
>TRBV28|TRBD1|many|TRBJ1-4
CASSFMAGGGEKLFF
TGTGCCAGCAGTTTCATGGCAGGGGGAGGTGAAAAACTGTTTTTT
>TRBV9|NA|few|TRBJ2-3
CASSVGSPWGTDTQYF
TGTGCCAGCAGCGTGGGCTCCCCCTGGGGCACAGATACGCAGTATTTT
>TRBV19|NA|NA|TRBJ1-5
CASSGEQPYQPQHF
TGTGCCAGTAGTGGGGAACAGCCTTATCAGCCCCAGCATTTT
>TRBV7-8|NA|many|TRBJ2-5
CASSLPPLDQETQYF
TGTGCCAGCAGCTTACCGCCGCTAGACCAAGAGACCCAGTACTTC
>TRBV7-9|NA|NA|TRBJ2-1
CALTGGGYNEQFF
TGTGCCCTAACTGGGGGAGGTTACAATGAGCAGTTCTTC
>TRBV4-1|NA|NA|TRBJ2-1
CASSQAARVNRYNEQFF
TGCGCCAGCAGCCAAGCGGCCAGGGTGAACCGCTACAATGAGCAGTTCTTC
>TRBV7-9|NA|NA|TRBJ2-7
CASSDLSYEQYF
TGTGCCAGCAGCGATCTGTCCTACGAGCAGTACTTC
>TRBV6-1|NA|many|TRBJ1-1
CASAVEGWANTEAFF
TGTGCCAGCGCTGTGGAGGGGTGGGCGAACACTGAAGCTTTCTTT
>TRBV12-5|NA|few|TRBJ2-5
CASGLFGEETQYF
TGTGCTAGTGGTTTGTTCGGGGAAGAGACCCAGTACTTC
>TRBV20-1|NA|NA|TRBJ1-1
CSARNPGAVGTEAFF
TGCAGTGCTAGAAATCCAGGGGCGGTTGGCACTGAAGCTTTCTTT
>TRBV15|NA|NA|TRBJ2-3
CATSRVREADTQYF
TGTGCCACCAGCAGAGTAAGAGAGGCAGATACGCAGTATTTT
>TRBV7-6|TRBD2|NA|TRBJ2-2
CASSYGGSGGELFF
TGTGCCAGCAGCTACGGCGGGAGTGGCGGGGAGCTGTTTTTT
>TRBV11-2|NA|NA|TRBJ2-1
CASSLGASPSGEQFF
TGTGCCAGCAGCTTAGGCGCTAGCCCCTCGGGAGAGCAGTTCTTC
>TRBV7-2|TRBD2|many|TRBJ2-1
CASSHPASGGSLWQFF
TGTGCCAGCAGCCATCCCGCTAGCGGGGGATCCCTGTGGCAGTTCTTC
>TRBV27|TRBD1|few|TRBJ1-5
CASRDRKGASNQPQHF
TGTGCCAGCAGGGATCGGAAGGGGGCAAGCAATCAGCCCCAGCATTTT
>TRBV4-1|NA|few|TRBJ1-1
CASSQDTPGVLPRLNTEAFF
TGCGCCAGCAGCCAAGATACCCCTGGCGTCCTCCCACGACTCAACACTGAAGCTTTCTTT
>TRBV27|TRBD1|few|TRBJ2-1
CASGRQGAYEQFF
TGTGCCAGCGGTAGACAGGGGGCGTATGAGCAGTTCTTC
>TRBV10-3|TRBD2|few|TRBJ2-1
CAIRGLAGNEQFF
TGTGCCATCAGGGGACTAGCAGGCAATGAGCAGTTCTTC
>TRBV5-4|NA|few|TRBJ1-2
CASSLVGLGGYGYTF
TGTGCCAGCAGCTTGGTCGGCCTAGGTGGCTATGGCTACACCTTC
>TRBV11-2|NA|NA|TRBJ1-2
CASSLVGADGYTF
TGTGCCAGCAGCTTAGTAGGGGCGGATGGCTACACCTTC
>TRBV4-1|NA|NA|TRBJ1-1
CASRLRPTQGNTEAFF
TGCGCCAGCAGATTGAGGCCGACCCAGGGGAACACTGAAGCTTTCTTT
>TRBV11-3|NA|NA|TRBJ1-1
CASSSPGGLVAFF
TGTGCCAGCAGTTCCCCCGGGGGGCTTGTAGCTTTCTTT
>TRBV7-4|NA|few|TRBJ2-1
CASSSSSLPGGRSYNEQFF
TGTGCCAGCAGCTCCTCATCCCTTCCAGGGGGGCGATCCTACAATGAGCAGTTCTTC
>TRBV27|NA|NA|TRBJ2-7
CASSVRGMGYEQYF
TGTGCCAGCAGCGTTCGGGGGATGGGTTACGAGCAGTACTTC
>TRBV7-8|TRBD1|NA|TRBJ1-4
CASSPDRGNEKLFF
TGTGCCAGCAGCCCAGACAGGGGAAATGAAAAACTGTTTTTT
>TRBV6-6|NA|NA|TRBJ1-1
CASYRPWTANTEAFF
TGTGCCAGCTACCGTCCTTGGACAGCGAACACTGAAGCTTTCTTT
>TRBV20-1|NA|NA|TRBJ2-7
CSAATESLREQYF
TGCAGTGCCGCCACCGAGTCCCTGAGGGAGCAGTACTTC
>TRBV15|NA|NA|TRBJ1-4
CATSRDRGTGEKLFF
TGTGCCACCAGCAGAGATAGGGGAACGGGAGAAAAACTGTTTTTT